This T cell receptor (beta chain) was identified during a study of blood T cell repertoires in COVID-19. Clones were read by immunoSEQ multiplex PCR, and TCRdb kept only the in-frame ones, dropping some. The data show some 300,000 clones, around 89% seen once. The TCR was taken from a woman aged 18-29 years with acute COVID-19. Sequences were obtained from PBMCs or T cells enriched from blood (not recorded which).

The CDR3 region has the DNA TGTGCCTGGAGTGAAATGGGGAGTCGGCCCCAGCATTTT. Protein: CAWSEMGSRPQHF. The chain is built from TRBV30 and TRBJ1-5; D is unresolved. Looked up from germline, CDR1 is GTSNPN and CDR2 is SVGIG (reference sequence). The CDR3 is 13 amino acids. V was shortened by 1 base and J by 9 bases, with 13 bases between the two germline ends.